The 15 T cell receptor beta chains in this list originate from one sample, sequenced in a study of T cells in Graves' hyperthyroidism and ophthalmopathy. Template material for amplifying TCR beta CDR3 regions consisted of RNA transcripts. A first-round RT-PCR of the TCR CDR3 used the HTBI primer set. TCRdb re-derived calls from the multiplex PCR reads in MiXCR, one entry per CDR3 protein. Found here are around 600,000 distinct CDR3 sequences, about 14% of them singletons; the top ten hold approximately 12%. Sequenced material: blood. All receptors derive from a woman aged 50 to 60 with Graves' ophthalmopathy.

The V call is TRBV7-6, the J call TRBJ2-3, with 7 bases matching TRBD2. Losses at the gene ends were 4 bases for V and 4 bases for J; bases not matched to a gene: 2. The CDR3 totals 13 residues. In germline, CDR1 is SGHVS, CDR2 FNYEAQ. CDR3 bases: TGTGCCAGCAGCTGGGGGGGGGCAGATACGCAGTATTTT. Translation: CASSWGGADTQYF.

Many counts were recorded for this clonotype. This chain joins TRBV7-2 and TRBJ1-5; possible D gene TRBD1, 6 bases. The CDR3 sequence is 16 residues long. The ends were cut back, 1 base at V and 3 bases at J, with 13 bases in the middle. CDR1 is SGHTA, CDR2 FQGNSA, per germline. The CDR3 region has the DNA TGTGCCAGCAGCTTAGAACGGGGGGGCCTCAATCAGCCCCAGCATTTT. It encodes CASSLERGGLNQPQHF.

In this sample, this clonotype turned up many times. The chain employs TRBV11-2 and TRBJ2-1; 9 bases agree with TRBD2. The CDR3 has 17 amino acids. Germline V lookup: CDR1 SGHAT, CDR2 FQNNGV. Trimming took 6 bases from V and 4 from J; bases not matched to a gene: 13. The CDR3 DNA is TGTGCCAGCAGTGCGTCCTCCAGCGGGAGGATTTACAATGAGCAGTTCTTC. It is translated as CASSASSSGRIYNEQFF.

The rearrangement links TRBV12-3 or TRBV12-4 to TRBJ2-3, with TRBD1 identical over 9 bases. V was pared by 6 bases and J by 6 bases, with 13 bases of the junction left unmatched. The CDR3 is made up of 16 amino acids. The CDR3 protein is CASRPSPGQGWDTQYF. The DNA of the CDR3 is TGTGCCAGCAGGCCGTCACCGGGACAGGGCTGGGATACGCAGTATTTT.

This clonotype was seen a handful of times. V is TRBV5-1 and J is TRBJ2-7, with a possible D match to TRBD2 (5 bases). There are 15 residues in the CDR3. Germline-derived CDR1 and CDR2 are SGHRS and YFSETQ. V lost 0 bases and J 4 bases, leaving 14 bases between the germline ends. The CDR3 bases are TGCGCCAGCAGCTTGGCGGCGGGCCCCATGTACGAGCAGTACTTC. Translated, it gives CASSLAAGPMYEQYF.

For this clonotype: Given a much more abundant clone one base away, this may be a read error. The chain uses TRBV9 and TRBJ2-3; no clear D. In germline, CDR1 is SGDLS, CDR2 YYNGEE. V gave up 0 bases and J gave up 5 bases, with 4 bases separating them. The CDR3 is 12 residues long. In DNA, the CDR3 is TGTGCCAGCAGCGTAGATCAAGATACGCAGTATTTT. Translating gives CASSVDQDTQYF.

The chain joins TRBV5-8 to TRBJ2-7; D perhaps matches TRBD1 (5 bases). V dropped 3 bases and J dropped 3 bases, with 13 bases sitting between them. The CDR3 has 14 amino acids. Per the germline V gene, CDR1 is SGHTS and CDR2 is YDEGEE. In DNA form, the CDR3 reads TGTGCCAGCAGCTACCGACAGAACTACTACGAGCAGTACTTC. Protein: CASSYRQNYYEQYF.

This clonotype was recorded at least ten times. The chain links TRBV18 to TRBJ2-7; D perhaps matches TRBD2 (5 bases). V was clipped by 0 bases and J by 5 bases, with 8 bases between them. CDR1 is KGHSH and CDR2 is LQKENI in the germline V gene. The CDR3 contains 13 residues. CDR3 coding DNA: TGTGCCAGCTCACCACCGGTGAGGGACGAGCAGTACTTC. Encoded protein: CASSPPVRDEQYF. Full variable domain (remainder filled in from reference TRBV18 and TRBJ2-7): NAGVMQNPRHLVRRRGQEARLRCSPMKGHSHVYWYRQLPEEGLKFMVYLQKENIIDESGMPKERFSAEFPKEGPSILRIQQVVRGDSAAYFCASSPPVRDEQYFGPGTRLTVT.

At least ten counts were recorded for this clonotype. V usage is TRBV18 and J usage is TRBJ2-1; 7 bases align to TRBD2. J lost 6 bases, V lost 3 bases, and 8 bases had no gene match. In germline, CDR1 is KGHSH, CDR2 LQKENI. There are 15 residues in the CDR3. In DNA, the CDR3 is TGTGCCAGCTCACCGGGCGGGAGATCGCGCAATGAGCAGTTCTTC. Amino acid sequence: CASSPGGRSRNEQFF.

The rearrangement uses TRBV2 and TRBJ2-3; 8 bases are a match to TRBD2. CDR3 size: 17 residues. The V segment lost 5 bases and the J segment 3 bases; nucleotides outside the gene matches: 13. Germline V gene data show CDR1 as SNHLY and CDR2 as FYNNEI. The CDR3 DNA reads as TGTGCCAGCAGTCTCCCCTTGCCAGCGGGAGATACAGATACGCAGTATTTT. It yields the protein CASSLPLPAGDTDTQYF.

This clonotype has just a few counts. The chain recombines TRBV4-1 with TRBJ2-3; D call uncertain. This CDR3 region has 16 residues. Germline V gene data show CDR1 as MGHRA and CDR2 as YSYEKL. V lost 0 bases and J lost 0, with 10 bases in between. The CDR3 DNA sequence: TGCGCCAGCAGCCAAGATAGTCTTATTAGCACAGATACGCAGTATTTT. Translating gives CASSQDSLISTDTQYF.

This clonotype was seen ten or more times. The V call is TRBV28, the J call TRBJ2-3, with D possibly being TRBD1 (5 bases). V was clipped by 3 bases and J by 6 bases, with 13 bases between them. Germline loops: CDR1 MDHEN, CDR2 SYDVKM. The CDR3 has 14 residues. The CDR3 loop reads CASSFFQGGDTQYF. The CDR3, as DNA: TGTGCCAGCAGTTTTTTTCAGGGTGGGGATACGCAGTATTTT.

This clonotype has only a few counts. The CDR3 reads CASSETAGTEAFF. The CDR3 DNA follows: TGTGCCAGCAGTGAGACGGCAGGGACTGAAGCTTTCTTT. The chain couples TRBV6-1 to TRBJ1-1, with TRBD1 as a possible D gene (5 bases). Germline CDR1 reads MNHNS; CDR2 reads SASEGT. The CDR3 spans 13 residues. V gave up 3 bases and J gave up 5 bases, with 10 bases separating them.

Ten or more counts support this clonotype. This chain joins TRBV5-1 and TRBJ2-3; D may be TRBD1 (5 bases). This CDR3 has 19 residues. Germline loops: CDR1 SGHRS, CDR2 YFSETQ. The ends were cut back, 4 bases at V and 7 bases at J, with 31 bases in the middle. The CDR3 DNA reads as TGCGCCAGCAGCATGCCTGGTGACAGATTGGGCTTCCCACCCTATACGCAGTATTTT. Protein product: CASSMPGDRLGFPPYTQYF.

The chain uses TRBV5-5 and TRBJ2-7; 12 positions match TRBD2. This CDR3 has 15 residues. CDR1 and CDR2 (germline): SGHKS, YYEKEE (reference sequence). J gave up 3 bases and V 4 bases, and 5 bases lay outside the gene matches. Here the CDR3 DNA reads TGTGCCAGCAGCGCTGGACTAGCGGGACTCTACGAGCAGTACTTC. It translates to CASSAGLAGLYEQYF.